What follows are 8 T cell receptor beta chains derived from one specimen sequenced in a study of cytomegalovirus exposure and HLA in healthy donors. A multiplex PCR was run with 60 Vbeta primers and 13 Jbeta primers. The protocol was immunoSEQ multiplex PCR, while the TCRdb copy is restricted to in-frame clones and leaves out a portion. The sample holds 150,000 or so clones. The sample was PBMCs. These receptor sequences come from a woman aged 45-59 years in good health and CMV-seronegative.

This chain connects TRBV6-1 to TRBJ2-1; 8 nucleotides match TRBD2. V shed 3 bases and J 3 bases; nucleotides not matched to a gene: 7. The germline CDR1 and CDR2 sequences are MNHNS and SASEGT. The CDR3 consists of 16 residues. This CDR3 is CASSEEPGGVYNEQFF. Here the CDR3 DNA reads TGTGCCAGCAGTGAGGAGCCGGGGGGGGTCTACAATGAGCAGTTCTTC.

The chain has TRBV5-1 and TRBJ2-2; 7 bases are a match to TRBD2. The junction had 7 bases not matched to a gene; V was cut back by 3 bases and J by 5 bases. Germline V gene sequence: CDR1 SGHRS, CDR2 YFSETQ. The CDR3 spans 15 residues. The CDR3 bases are TGCGCCAGCAGCTCGGGACTCGGGGGGACCGGGGAGCTGTTTTTT. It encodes CASSSGLGGTGELFF.

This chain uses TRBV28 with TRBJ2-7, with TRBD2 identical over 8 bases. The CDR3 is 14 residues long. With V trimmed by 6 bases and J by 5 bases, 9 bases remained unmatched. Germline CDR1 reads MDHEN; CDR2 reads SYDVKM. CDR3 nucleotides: TGTGCCAGCAGCCGGACGCGGGGGGCCCACGAGCAGTACTTC. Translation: CASSRTRGAHEQYF.

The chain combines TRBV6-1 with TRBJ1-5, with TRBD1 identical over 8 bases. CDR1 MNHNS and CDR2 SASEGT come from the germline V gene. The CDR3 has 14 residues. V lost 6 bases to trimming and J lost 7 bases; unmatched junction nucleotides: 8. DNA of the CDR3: TGTGCCAGCAGCACAGGGGGGGATAGCCAGCCCCAGCATTTT. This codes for CASSTGGDSQPQHF.

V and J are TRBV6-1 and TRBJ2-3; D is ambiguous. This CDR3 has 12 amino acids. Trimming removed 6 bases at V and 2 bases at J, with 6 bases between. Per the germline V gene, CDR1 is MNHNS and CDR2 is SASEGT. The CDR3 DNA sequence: TGTGCCAGCAGCCAGATCACAGATACGCAGTATTTT. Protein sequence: CASSQITDTQYF.

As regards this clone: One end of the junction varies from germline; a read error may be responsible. The CDR3 DNA reads TGTGCCATCGGTGAAACTAGCGGGGGAGAGACCCAGTACTTC. It yields the protein CAIGETSGGETQYF. The chain links TRBV10-3 to TRBJ2-5; 11 nucleotides match TRBD2. This CDR3 contains 14 residues. The germline V gene encodes CDR1 ENHRY and CDR2 SYGVKD.

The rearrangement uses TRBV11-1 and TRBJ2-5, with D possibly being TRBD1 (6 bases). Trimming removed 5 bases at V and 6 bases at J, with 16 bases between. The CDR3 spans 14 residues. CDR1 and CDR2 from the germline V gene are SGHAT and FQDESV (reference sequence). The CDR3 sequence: CASSLVGAGKTQYF. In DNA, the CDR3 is TGTGCCAGCAGCCTAGTGGGGGCTGGGAAGACCCAGTACTTC.

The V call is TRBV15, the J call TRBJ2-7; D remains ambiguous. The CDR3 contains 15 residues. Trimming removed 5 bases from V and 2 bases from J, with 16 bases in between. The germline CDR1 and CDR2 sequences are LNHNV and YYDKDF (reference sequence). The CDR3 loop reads CATSLPREEPYEQYF. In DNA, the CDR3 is TGTGCCACCAGCCTCCCGAGAGAGGAACCCTACGAGCAGTACTTC.